This note documents a single T cell receptor beta chain sequence. The target antigen is unknown. The protocol was immunoSEQ multiplex PCR, while the TCRdb copy is restricted to in-frame clones and leaves out a portion. The sample includes 6,800 or so clones, over 65% of them seen just once. The data were taken from a study of PD-1 blockade in classical Hodgkin lymphoma. V was pared by 7 bases and J by 0 bases, with 3 bases of the junction left unmatched. From germline, CDR1 is LNHDA and CDR2 SQIVND (reference sequence). This CDR3 comprises 15 residues. Findings and caveats of the study: Newly diagnosed patients were reported to start with lower TCR diversity than healthy donors. Newly diagnosed patients had diversity similar to the baseline diversity of complete responders. Exclusion applied to patients who initiated nivolumab less than 1 year following ASCT. CD4+ TCR diversity climbed significantly by C4D1, unlike CD8+ TCR diversity.

Patients all relapsed after autologous stem cell transplantation, and there was variation in brentuximab vedotin exposure. Source: peripheral blood mononuclear cells (PBMCs), taken at baseline. The chain has TRBV19 and TRBJ2-6, with 7 bases identical to TRBD2. The origin of this receptor is a human donor with classical Hodgkin lymphoma. The CDR3 region is CASKAGDSGANVLTF. CDR3 DNA: TGTGCCAGTAAGGCGGGGGACTCTGGGGCCAACGTCCTGACTTTC.